Listed below are T cell receptor beta chains from one sample, sequenced in a study of T cell responses to AZD1222 COVID-19 vaccine. Profiling relied on immunoSEQ multiplex PCR, and the TCRdb table lists in-frame clones only, not all of them. The profile shows some 60,000 clones, 75% to 90% of them singletons. The sequenced sample was peripheral blood, obtained 28 days after the second AZD1222 dose. The source is an adult who received the AZD1222 COVID-19 vaccine. Both conserved end residues are part of each CDR3. A D gene is named only where the DNA matches it firmly. Clone size, where shown, is once, few, many, or a class for clones that have expanded.

J: TRBJ2-7
size: few
V: TRBV27
D: NA
CDR3: CASSLRTDAYEQYF
DNA: TGTGCCAGCAGTTTACGGACAGACGCCTACGAGCAGTACTTC

J: TRBJ1-3
size: NA
V: TRBV7-2
D: NA
CDR3: CASNLAGNTIYF
DNA: TGTGCCAGCAATCTGGCTGGAAACACCATATATTTT

J: TRBJ1-2
size: once
V: TRBV12-3/TRBV12-4
D: NA
CDR3: CASSLEGEYGYTF
DNA: TGTGCCAGCAGTTTAGAGGGAGAATATGGCTACACCTTC

J: TRBJ1-2
size: NA
V: TRBV27
D: NA
CDR3: CASSLSGAGYTF
DNA: TGTGCCAGCAGTTTATCGGGGGCTGGCTACACCTTC

J: TRBJ2-1
size: NA
V: TRBV7-3
D: NA
CDR3: CASSLHNEQFF
DNA: TGTGCCAGCAGCTTACACAATGAGCAGTTCTTC

J: TRBJ1-4
size: NA
V: TRBV6-6
D: TRBD1
CDR3: CASSAPRQGFEKLFF
DNA: TGTGCCAGCAGTGCCCCCCGACAGGGGTTTGAAAAACTGTTTTTT

J: TRBJ1-6
size: few
V: TRBV6-5
D: NA
CDR3: CASRLLGRESSPLHF
DNA: TGTGCCAGCAGATTACTTGGCAGGGAGAGTTCACCCCTCCACTTT

J: TRBJ2-7
size: NA
V: TRBV5-6
D: TRBD1
CDR3: CASSGLGQGYEQYF
DNA: TGTGCCAGCAGCGGGTTGGGACAGGGCTACGAGCAGTACTTC

J: TRBJ2-1
size: NA
V: TRBV6-6
D: TRBD1
CDR3: CASSSPGQGSPNEQFF
DNA: TGTGCCAGCAGTTCGCCCGGACAGGGATCTCCCAATGAGCAGTTCTTC

J: TRBJ2-4
size: few
V: TRBV2
D: NA
CDR3: CASKPGRRLLAKNIQYF
DNA: TGTGCCAGCAAACCGGGACGGAGACTATTAGCCAAAAACATTCAGTACTTC

J: TRBJ2-6
size: once
V: TRBV7-2
D: NA
CDR3: CASSGRGVGANVLTF
DNA: TGTGCCAGCAGCGGGAGAGGGGTCGGGGCCAACGTCCTGACTTTC

J: TRBJ1-3
size: NA
V: TRBV20-1
D: NA
CDR3: CSASGAGRSSGNTIYF
DNA: TGCAGTGCTAGTGGCGCAGGGAGATCCTCTGGAAACACCATATATTTT

J: TRBJ1-2
size: NA
V: TRBV6-5
D: TRBD1
CDR3: CASRVTGDYGYTF
DNA: TGTGCCAGCAGGGTGACAGGGGACTATGGCTACACCTTC

J: TRBJ2-6
size: NA
V: TRBV20-1
D: NA
CDR3: CSASGGGGITGANVLTF
DNA: TGCAGTGCTAGTGGTGGAGGAGGGATTACTGGGGCCAACGTCCTGACTTTC

J: TRBJ2-1
size: medium-sized
V: TRBV6-2/TRBV6-3
D: TRBD2
CDR3: CASSYLPIAGVLYNEQFF
DNA: TGTGCCAGCAGTTACCTTCCAATAGCGGGAGTACTCTACAATGAGCAGTTCTTC

J: TRBJ1-2
size: NA
V: TRBV4-3
D: NA
CDR3: CASSQTRDRPNYGYTF
DNA: TGCGCCAGCAGCCAAACCCGGGACCGCCCTAACTATGGCTACACCTTC

J: TRBJ1-2
size: NA
V: TRBV5-4
D: TRBD1
CDR3: CASSLAEGAGGYTF
DNA: TGTGCCAGCAGCTTGGCCGAGGGGGCGGGAGGCTACACCTTC

J: TRBJ2-1
size: NA
V: TRBV24-1
D: NA
CDR3: CATSDSTGLSYNEQFF
DNA: TGTGCCACCAGTGATTCCACAGGACTCTCCTACAATGAGCAGTTCTTC

J: TRBJ1-5
size: NA
V: TRBV29-1
D: NA
CDR3: CSVEDPRGYSNQPQHF
DNA: TGCAGCGTTGAAGATCCCAGGGGTTATAGCAATCAGCCCCAGCATTTT

J: TRBJ2-1
size: NA
V: TRBV28
D: TRBD2
CDR3: CASSTVAGQAYNEQFF
DNA: TGTGCCAGCAGCACCGTAGCGGGTCAAGCCTACAATGAGCAGTTCTTC

J: TRBJ2-1
size: NA
V: TRBV14
D: TRBD2
CDR3: CASSQVASGGSWYNEQFF
DNA: TGTGCCAGCAGCCAAGTGGCTAGCGGGGGGTCCTGGTACAATGAGCAGTTCTTC

J: TRBJ2-1
size: NA
V: TRBV11-2
D: TRBD2
CDR3: CASSLTGGPFYEQFF
DNA: TGTGCCAGCAGCTTAACGGGAGGGCCTTTCTATGAGCAGTTCTTC

J: TRBJ1-2
size: once
V: TRBV5-4
D: NA
CDR3: CASSPGGTNYGYTF
DNA: TGTGCCAGCAGCCCCGGTGGTACCAACTATGGCTACACCTTC

J: TRBJ1-6
size: NA
V: TRBV2
D: TRBD1
CDR3: CASMDRVNSPLHF
DNA: TGTGCCAGCATGGACAGGGTTAATTCACCCCTCCACTTT

J: TRBJ2-7
size: NA
V: TRBV6-2/TRBV6-3
D: TRBD2
CDR3: CASSYSSGSGGEQYF
DNA: TGTGCCAGCAGTTACTCTAGCGGGAGTGGTGGCGAGCAGTACTTC

J: TRBJ2-7
size: NA
V: TRBV3-1/TRBV3-2
D: NA
CDR3: CASSREGSLGEQYF
DNA: TGTGCCAGCAGCCGAGAGGGGAGCCTAGGCGAGCAGTACTTC

J: TRBJ1-4
size: NA
V: TRBV5-1
D: NA
CDR3: CASSLQGELNGKLFF
DNA: TGCGCCAGCAGCTTACAGGGAGAACTGAATGGAAAACTGTTTTTT

J: TRBJ2-1
size: NA
V: TRBV6-5
D: TRBD2
CDR3: CASGLAGDRNEQFF
DNA: TGTGCCAGTGGACTAGCGGGGGATCGCAATGAGCAGTTCTTC

J: TRBJ2-2
size: NA
V: TRBV19
D: NA
CDR3: CASSIGAANTGELFF
DNA: TGTGCCAGTAGTATCGGGGCCGCGAACACCGGGGAGCTGTTTTTT

J: TRBJ1-5
size: few
V: TRBV27
D: TRBD1
CDR3: CASKVNRGRNQPQHF
DNA: TGTGCCAGCAAAGTAAACAGGGGTCGCAATCAGCCCCAGCATTTT

J: TRBJ2-7
size: once
V: TRBV14
D: TRBD2
CDR3: CASSLTSGNSYEQYF
DNA: TGTGCCAGCAGCCTTACTAGCGGGAACTCCTACGAGCAGTACTTC